This T cell receptor (beta chain) emerged from a study of OX40 agonist ivuxolimab in advanced cancers. Profiling relied on immunoSEQ multiplex PCR, and the TCRdb table lists in-frame clones only, not all of them. The sample comprises 55,000 to 75,000 clones, about nine tenths of which are singletons, and 2% to 2.5% rests with the top ten. This CDR3 has 12 residues. V gave up 6 bases and J gave up 6 bases, with 8 bases separating them. Per germline, CDR1 SNHLY and CDR2 FYNNEI. The chain links TRBV2 to TRBJ1-4; weak D call: TRBD1 (5 bases). This receptor was taken from an adult with an advanced solid tumor such as melanoma, head and neck, liver or kidney cancer. The sequencing here drew on CD4+ or CD8+ T cells sorted from blood, taken in a trial of the OX40 agonist ivuxolimab. For the CDR3, the DNA is TGTGCCAGCAGGGGGGAGGATGAAAAACTGTTTTTT. This codes for CASRGEDEKLFF.